Listed here are 10 T cell receptor beta chains from one sample, sequenced in a study of cytomegalovirus exposure and HLA in healthy donors. Profiling relied on immunoSEQ multiplex PCR, and the TCRdb table lists in-frame clones only, not all of them. The sample comprises 120,000 or so clones, more than 95% of which are singletons, and 1.5% to 2% rests with the top ten. Source material: PBMCs. The receptors were gathered from a man in his late teens or twenties in good health and CMV-seronegative.

The rearrangement joins TRBV18 to TRBJ2-2; possible D gene TRBD2, 5 bases. Germline lookup yields CDR1 KGHSH and CDR2 LQKENI. V lost 7 bases and J lost 9, with 12 bases in between. The CDR3 runs 12 residues. DNA of the CDR3: TGTGCCAGCTACGGGGATTTCCGGGAGCTGTTTTTT. The encoded protein is CASYGDFRELFF.

V is TRBV13 and J is TRBJ1-2; possible D gene TRBD1, 5 bases. V dropped 3 bases and J dropped 2 bases, with 7 bases sitting between them. CDR1 and CDR2 (germline): PRHDT, FYEKMQ (reference sequence). The CDR3 consists of 13 residues. CDR3 protein: CASSFGHNYGYTF. As DNA, the CDR3 is TGTGCCAGCAGCTTCGGACACAACTATGGCTACACCTTC.

The rearrangement links TRBV6-5 to TRBJ2-5; 12 nucleotides match TRBD2. CDR1 MNHEY and CDR2 SVGAGI come from the germline V gene. The CDR3 is made up of 13 amino acids. V lost 4 bases, J lost 7 bases, and 1 base stayed unmatched. CDR3 sequence (DNA): TGTGCCAGCAGTTTGACTAGCGGGAGGACCCAGTACTTC. It yields the protein CASSLTSGRTQYF.

The chain carries TRBV15 and TRBJ1-1, with no clear D. This CDR3 region has 13 residues. V was clipped by 9 bases and J by 1 base, with 12 bases between them. The germline CDR1 and CDR2 sequences are LNHNV and YYDKDF (reference sequence). The CDR3 region has the DNA TGTGCCACAAGATACCAGAAGAACACTGAAGCTTTCTTT. The encoded protein is CATRYQKNTEAFF.

The chain uses TRBV7-8 and TRBJ2-1, with 11 bases that match TRBD2. Per germline, CDR1 SGHVS and CDR2 FQNEAQ. The CDR3 totals 19 residues. V dropped 2 bases and J dropped 5; count of bases not matched to a gene: 14. The CDR3 sequence is CASSLKGLAASHTDNEQFF. For the CDR3, the DNA is TGTGCCAGCAGCTTAAAGGGACTAGCGGCAAGTCATACGGACAATGAGCAGTTCTTC.

The chain uses TRBV5-4 and TRBJ1-1; D gene uncertain. V lost 9 bases to trimming and J lost 8 bases, with 23 bases between them. The CDR3 loop spans 14 amino acids. CDR1 is SGHNT, CDR2 YYREEE, per germline (reference sequence). CDR3 sequence reads: CATTVTKSNQEAFF. CDR3 sequence (DNA): TGTGCCACTACAGTAACGAAATCTAATCAGGAAGCTTTCTTT.

This rearrangement joins TRBV30 to TRBJ2-1, with D uncertain. The CDR3 is 14 amino acids. Germline V gene sequence: CDR1 GTSNPN, CDR2 SVGIG (reference sequence). The CDR3 nucleotides read TGTGCTTGGTCCACTAATAACCCCTACAATGAGCAGTTCTTC. Encoded protein: CAWSTNNPYNEQFF. Filled out from reference TRBV30 and TRBJ2-1, the complete variable domain reads SQTIHQWPATLVQPVGSPLSLECTVEGTSNPNLYWYRQAAGRGLQLLFYSVGIGQISSEVPQNLSASRPQDRQFILSSKKLLLSDSGFYLCAWSTNNPYNEQFFGPGTRLTVL.

The chain combines TRBV28 with TRBJ2-1; D ambiguous. The CDR3 is made up of 11 amino acids. V lost 3 bases to trimming and J lost 10 bases, with 7 bases between them. Germline V gene sequence: CDR1 MDHEN, CDR2 SYDVKM. The CDR3 region has the DNA TGTGCCAGCAGTTTCTTGAGGGAGCAGTTCTTC. Amino acid sequence: CASSFLREQFF. The full variable domain, in which reference TRBV28 and TRBJ2-1 provide the parts outside the CDR3, is DVKVTQSSRYLVKRTGEKVFLECVQDMDHENMFWYRQDPGLGLRLIYFSYDVKMKEKGDIPEGYSVSREKKERFSLILESASTNQTSMYLCASSFLREQFFGPGTRLTVL.

This clone was detected once. The chain is built from TRBV30 and TRBJ2-3, with a possible D match to TRBD1 (5 bases). Germline CDR1 GTSNPN, CDR2 SVGIG (reference sequence). The CDR3 extends over 12 amino acids. Trimming removed 3 bases from V and 4 bases from J, with 8 bases in between. CDR3 region: CAWRIGADTQYF. The CDR3 DNA sequence: TGTGCCTGGAGGATAGGGGCAGATACGCAGTATTTT.

The chain has TRBV7-8 and TRBJ1-5; D gene unclear. Per germline, CDR1 SGHVS and CDR2 FQNEAQ. The germline V and J ends were trimmed by 5 bases and 9 bases, with 20 bases remaining between them. This CDR3 contains 15 residues. CDR3 nucleotide sequence: TGTGCCAGCAGCCGAACGAGCTGGGAGGGAGGGCCCCAGCATTTT. Amino acids: CASSRTSWEGGPQHF.